A selection of T cell receptor beta chains follows, all from one sample in a study of cytomegalovirus exposure and HLA in healthy donors. Sequenced by immunoSEQ multiplex PCR; TCRdb stores in-frame clones only, minus some. The profile shows 80,000 or so clones, around 80% of them singletons. The specimen was PBMCs. The receptors shown here come from a man between 45 and 60 years old in good health and CMV-seropositive. Both conserved end residues are part of each CDR3. Each record gives: V gene, J gene, D gene, clone size, CDR3 DNA, CDR3 protein. The D gene is left open where the match is weak. Some rows have no size entry. The others give once, few or many, or a class for an expanded clone.

TRBV27	TRBJ2-7	TRBD2	.	TGTGCCAGCAGCTCCTCTAGCGGCTACGAGCAGTACTTC	CASSSSSGYEQYF
TRBV7-3	TRBJ2-1	TRBD2	.	TGTGCCAGCAGCTCCCTGGGGACTACCTCCAATGAGCAGTTCTTC	CASSSLGTTSNEQFF
TRBV4-1	TRBJ1-1	.	few	TGCGCCAGCAGCCGAAGCGGGGGCCTTGACACTGAAGCTTTCTTT	CASSRSGGLDTEAFF
TRBV18	TRBJ2-7	.	.	TGTGCCAGCTCACCAGATAGCGGTCTATACGAGCAGTACTTC	CASSPDSGLYEQYF
TRBV6-4	TRBJ2-3	TRBD2	once	TGTGCCAGCAGTAAGGCGGGAGTGGCAGATACGCAGTATTTT	CASSKAGVADTQYF
TRBV7-9	TRBJ1-5	.	.	TGTGCCAGCAGCTTCGGGGAACAGCCCCAGCATTTT	CASSFGEQPQHF
TRBV11-1	TRBJ2-3	TRBD2	.	TGTGCCAGCAGCTTAGCCTTCCACCCTAGCGGGAGGGGGGATACGCAGTATTTT	CASSLAFHPSGRGDTQYF
TRBV5-4	TRBJ2-7	TRBD2	.	TGTGCCAGCAGCCCGGGACTAGCGGGAGAGTCTTCCTACGAGCAGTACTTC	CASSPGLAGESSYEQYF
TRBV18	TRBJ2-7	TRBD2	.	TGTGCCAGCTCACTACAGCGGGATTACGAGCAGTACTTC	CASSLQRDYEQYF
TRBV6-1	TRBJ1-4	.	.	TGTGCCAGCAGACATGACAGGGAAAAACTGTTTTTT	CASRHDREKLFF
TRBV18	TRBJ2-2	TRBD2	.	TGTGCCAGCTCACCGTTACGGGAGGGCCTCACCGGGGAGCTGTTTTTT	CASSPLREGLTGELFF
TRBV7-9	TRBJ2-1	.	.	TGTTCCAGCAGCCTGCCCTCGGGGGAGCCCTCTCGGGGAGAGCAGTTCTTC	CSSSLPSGEPSRGEQFF
TRBV18	TRBJ2-7	TRBD2	.	TGTGCCAGCTCACTTAGCGGGAGCTACGAGCAGTACTTC	CASSLSGSYEQYF
TRBV27	TRBJ2-6	.	.	TGTGCCAGCAGTTTATGGGGCTCTGGGGCCAACGGCCTGACTTTC	CASSLWGSGANGLTF
TRBV19	TRBJ2-7	.	.	TGTGCCAGTAGTATTTGGCTTGAGGCGCCCGAGCAGTACTTC	CASSIWLEAPEQYF
TRBV7-9	TRBJ2-3	.	.	TGTGCCAGCCAGCCATTTGGACTCACAGATACGCAGTATTTT	CASQPFGLTDTQYF
TRBV5-8	TRBJ2-1	.	.	TGTGCCAGCAGCAACGGGGACTCGACGATAGGTGAGCAGTTCTTC	CASSNGDSTIGEQFF
TRBV5-1	TRBJ2-1	.	.	TGCGCCAGCAGCTACGGACAGCAAGGCGGTGAGCAGTTCTTC	CASSYGQQGGEQFF
TRBV19	TRBJ1-2	TRBD1	once	TGTGCCAGTAGTATAGCCGGAACAGGGGCAGGGTATGGCTACACCTTC	CASSIAGTGAGYGYTF
TRBV7-3	TRBJ2-7	.	.	TGTGCCAGCAGCGGGACACTTAGCTCCTACGAGCAGTACTTC	CASSGTLSSYEQYF
TRBV7-9	TRBJ2-6	.	.	TGTTCCAGCAGCATAAGACAGGCCTGGGGGTCTGGGGCCAACGTCCTGACTTTC	CSSSIRQAWGSGANVLTF
TRBV19	TRBJ2-1	TRBD2	once	TGTGCCAGTAGTATGGTAGCGGGGTTCAATGAGCAGTTCTTC	CASSMVAGFNEQFF
TRBV6-5	TRBJ2-5	.	few	TGTGCCAGCAGTTACCGTCAGACTCGGGAGACCCAGTACTTC	CASSYRQTRETQYF
TRBV7-9	TRBJ2-7	TRBD2	.	TGTGCCAGCAGCTTAAGGACTAGCGGAACCTACGAGCAGTACTTC	CASSLRTSGTYEQYF
TRBV4-1	TRBJ1-1	.	.	TGCGCCAGCAGCCAAGCCAGGGGTAGCACTGAAGCTTTCTTT	CASSQARGSTEAFF
TRBV5-1	TRBJ2-3	TRBD2	.	TGCGCCAGCAGCTTGGTCGCTAGCGGGAGCACAGATACGCAGTATTTT	CASSLVASGSTDTQYF
TRBV6-4	TRBJ2-3	TRBD2	few	TGTGCCAGCAGTGCCGGACTAGCGGGAGGAACAGATACGCAGTATTTT	CASSAGLAGGTDTQYF
TRBV30	TRBJ2-7	TRBD1	.	TGTGCCTGGAGTTCCGTGGGACAGGGTTCCTACGAGCAGTACTTC	CAWSSVGQGSYEQYF
TRBV27	TRBJ2-3	TRBD1	.	TGTGCCAGCCGTTACAGGGGGCCTAGCACAGATACGCAGTATTTT	CASRYRGPSTDTQYF
TRBV7-9	TRBJ1-5	.	.	TGTGCCAGCAGCCCCGAAGGGGGGGTCACGCAGCCCCAGCATTTT	CASSPEGGVTQPQHF
TRBV7-2	TRBJ2-1	.	.	TGTGCCAGCAGCTTAACTAGCTCCCCCTACAATGAGCAGTTCTTC	CASSLTSSPYNEQFF
TRBV12-5	TRBJ2-1	TRBD1	once	TGTGCTAGTGAACGACAGGGGCTCTTCTACAATGAGCAGTTCTTC	CASERQGLFYNEQFF
TRBV6-5	TRBJ2-7	.	.	TGTGCCAGCAGCTCCCCCTACTACGAGCAGTACTTC	CASSSPYYEQYF
TRBV11-3	TRBJ2-1	TRBD1	.	TGTGCCAGCAGCGACAGGGCCTCCTACAATGAGCAGTTCTTC	CASSDRASYNEQFF
TRBV6-4	TRBJ2-3	.	once	TGTGCCAGCAGTGTCTCCGGGTTCACAGATACGCAGTATTTT	CASSVSGFTDTQYF
TRBV11-3	TRBJ2-7	.	few	TGTGCCAGCAGCTTAGCCACCAGGATTTACGAGCAGTACTTC	CASSLATRIYEQYF
TRBV10-3	TRBJ2-5	.	.	TGTGCCATCAGTGAGTCAGCTGGAGGAGAGACCCAGTACTTC	CAISESAGGETQYF
TRBV6-1	TRBJ2-2	.	.	TGTGCCAGCTGGAGGGGAGACACCGGGGAGCTGTTTTTT	CASWRGDTGELFF
TRBV19	TRBJ2-2	.	.	TGTGCCAGTAGGGAGGGAGCGGCCGGCGGGGAGCTGTTTTTT	CASREGAAGGELFF
TRBV10-3	TRBJ2-6	.	.	TGTGCCATCAGTGAGGGGACAGGGGCCAACGTCCTGACTTTC	CAISEGTGANVLTF
TRBV5-1	TRBJ2-3	.	.	TGCGCCAGCAGCTTGTTGGTGGGAGCAGAGTCGGCGCAGTATTTT	CASSLLVGAESAQYF
TRBV20-1	TRBJ2-5	.	.	TGCAGTGCTATTATAAGAGGGACCCAGTACTTC	CSAIIRGTQYF
TRBV7-6	TRBJ1-1	.	.	TGTGCCAGCAGCCCCAGGGAGGGCACTGAAGCTTTCTTT	CASSPREGTEAFF
TRBV30	TRBJ2-1	TRBD2	.	TGTGCCTGGGGTGCGGGAGTATCGTACAATGAGCAGTTCTTC	CAWGAGVSYNEQFF
TRBV18	TRBJ1-2	TRBD1	.	TGTGCCAGCTCACTCCCTTGGGACAGCAAGAACTATGGCTACACCTTC	CASSLPWDSKNYGYTF